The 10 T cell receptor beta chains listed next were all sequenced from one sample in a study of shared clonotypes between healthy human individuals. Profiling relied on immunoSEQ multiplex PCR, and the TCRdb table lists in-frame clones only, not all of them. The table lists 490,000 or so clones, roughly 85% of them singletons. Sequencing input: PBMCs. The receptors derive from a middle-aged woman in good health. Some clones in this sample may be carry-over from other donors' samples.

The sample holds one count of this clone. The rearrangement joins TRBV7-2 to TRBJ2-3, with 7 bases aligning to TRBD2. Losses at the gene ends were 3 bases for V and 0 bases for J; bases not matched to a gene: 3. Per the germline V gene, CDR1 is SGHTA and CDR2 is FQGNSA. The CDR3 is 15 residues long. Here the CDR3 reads CASSFHSGSTDTQYF. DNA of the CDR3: TGTGCCAGCAGCTTCCATAGCGGGAGCACAGATACGCAGTATTTT.

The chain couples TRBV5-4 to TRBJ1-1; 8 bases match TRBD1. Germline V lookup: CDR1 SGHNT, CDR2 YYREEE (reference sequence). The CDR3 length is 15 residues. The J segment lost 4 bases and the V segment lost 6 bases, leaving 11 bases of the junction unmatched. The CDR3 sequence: CASNIQGGRGTEAFF. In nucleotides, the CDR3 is TGTGCCAGCAACATACAGGGGGGGCGCGGCACTGAAGCTTTCTTT.

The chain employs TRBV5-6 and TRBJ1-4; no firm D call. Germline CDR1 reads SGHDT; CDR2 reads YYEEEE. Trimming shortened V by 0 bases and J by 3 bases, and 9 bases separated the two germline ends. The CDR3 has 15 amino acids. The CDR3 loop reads CASSLVGRPNEKLFF. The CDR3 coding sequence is TGTGCCAGCAGCTTGGTAGGCAGACCTAATGAAAAACTGTTTTTT.

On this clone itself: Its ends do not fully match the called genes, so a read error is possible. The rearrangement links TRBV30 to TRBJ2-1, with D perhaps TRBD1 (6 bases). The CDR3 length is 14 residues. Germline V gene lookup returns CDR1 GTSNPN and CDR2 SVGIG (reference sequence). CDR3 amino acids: CAGRSGGPYNEQFF. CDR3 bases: TGTGCCGGGAGATCTGGGGGCCCTTACAATGAGCAGTTCTTC.

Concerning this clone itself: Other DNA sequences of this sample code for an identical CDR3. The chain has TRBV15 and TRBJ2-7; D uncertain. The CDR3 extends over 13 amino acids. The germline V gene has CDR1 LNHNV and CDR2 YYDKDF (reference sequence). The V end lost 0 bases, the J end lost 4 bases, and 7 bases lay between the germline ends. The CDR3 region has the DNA TGTGCCACCAGCAGAGATAGAAGTTACGAGCAGTACTTC. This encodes CATSRDRSYEQYF.

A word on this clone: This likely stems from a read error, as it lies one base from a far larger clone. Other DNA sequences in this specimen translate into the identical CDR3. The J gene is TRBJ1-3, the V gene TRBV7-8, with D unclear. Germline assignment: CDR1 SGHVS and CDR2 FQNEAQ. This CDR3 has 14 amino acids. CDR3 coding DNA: TGTGCCAGCAGCTTATCCGTCTCTGGAAACACCATATACTTT. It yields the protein CASSLSVSGNTIYF.

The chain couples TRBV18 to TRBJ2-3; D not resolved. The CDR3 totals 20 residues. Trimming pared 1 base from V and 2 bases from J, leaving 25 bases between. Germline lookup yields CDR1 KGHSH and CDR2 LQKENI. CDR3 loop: CASSPRLGKTVEENTDTQYF. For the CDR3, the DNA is TGTGCCAGCTCACCACGTTTAGGGAAGACCGTCGAGGAGAACACAGATACGCAGTATTTT.

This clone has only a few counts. Here the CDR3 reads CASKDGGLNTEAFF. As DNA, the CDR3 is TGCGCCAGCAAAGATGGGGGGCTGAACACTGAAGCTTTCTTT. The chain joins TRBV5-1 to TRBJ1-1; D may be TRBD1 (6 bases). Germline CDR1 is SGHRS and CDR2 is YFSETQ. CDR3 length: 14 residues. The ends were cut back, 6 bases at V and 0 bases at J, with 12 bases in the middle.

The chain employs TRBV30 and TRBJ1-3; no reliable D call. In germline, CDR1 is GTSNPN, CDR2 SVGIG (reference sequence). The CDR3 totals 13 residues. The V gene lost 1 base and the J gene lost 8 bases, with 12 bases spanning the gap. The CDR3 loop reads CAWSALVGHTIYF. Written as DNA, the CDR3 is TGTGCCTGGAGTGCCCTTGTCGGGCACACCATATATTTT.

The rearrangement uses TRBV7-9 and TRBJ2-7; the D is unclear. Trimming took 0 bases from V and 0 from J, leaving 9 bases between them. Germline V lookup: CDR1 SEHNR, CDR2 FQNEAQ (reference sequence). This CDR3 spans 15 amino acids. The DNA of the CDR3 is TGTGCCAGCAGCTTAGCTAAGATTAGCTCCTACGAGCAGTACTTC. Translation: CASSLAKISSYEQYF. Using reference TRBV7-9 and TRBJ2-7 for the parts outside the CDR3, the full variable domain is DTGVSQNPRHKITKRGQNVTFRCDPISEHNRLYWYRQTLGQGPEFLTYFQNEAQLEKSRLLSDRFSAERPKGSFSTLEIQRTEQGDSAMYLCASSLAKISSYEQYFGPGTRLTVT.